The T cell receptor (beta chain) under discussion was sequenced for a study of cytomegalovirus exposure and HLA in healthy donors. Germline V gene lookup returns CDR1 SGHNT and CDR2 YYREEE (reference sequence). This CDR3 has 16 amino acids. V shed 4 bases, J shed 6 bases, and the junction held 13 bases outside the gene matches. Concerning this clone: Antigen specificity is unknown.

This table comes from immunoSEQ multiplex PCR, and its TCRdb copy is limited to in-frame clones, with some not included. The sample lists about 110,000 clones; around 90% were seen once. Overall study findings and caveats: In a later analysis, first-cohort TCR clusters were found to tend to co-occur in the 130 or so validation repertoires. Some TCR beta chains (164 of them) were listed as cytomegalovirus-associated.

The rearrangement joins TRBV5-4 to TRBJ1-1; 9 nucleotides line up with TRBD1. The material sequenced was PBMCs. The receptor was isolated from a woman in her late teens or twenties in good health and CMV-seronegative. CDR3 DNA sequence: TGTGCCAGCAGCCCCATGGATACAGGGGGCGTACCTGAAGCTTTCTTT. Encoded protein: CASSPMDTGGVPEAFF.